The following is a T cell receptor (beta chain) sequence with its context. This receptor's antigen is unknown. Base qualities are not provided; no much larger clone lies one nucleotide away. V gives up 1 base and J gives up 2 bases, and the segment between their germline ends measures 13 bases. CDR1 and CDR2 were assigned from the germline V gene (reference sequence) as SEHNR and FQNEAQ. The CDR3 covers 16 residues, taking in both the cysteine and the phenylalanine. This entry keeps only the CDR3 DNA: 48 bases, framed from base 1. The entry originates in a study of technical replicates of blood from four donors (dated by TCRdb to the late 2010s). Library prep was done by the immunoSEQ multiplex PCR assay. Entries here come from immuneACCESS through TCRdb and include only in-frame sequences with V and J called. Some clones fail to appear in such tables; in the studies checked, an unresolved V gene covers under half of the shortfall, and the cause of the remainder is unknown. Across this sample there are 80,000 to 90,000 clones, with approximately 94% seen only once. The biggest ten clones account for around 0.25% of the sample.

This receptor chain uses TRBV7-9 and TRBJ2-3; the best D guess is TRBD2, with 6 bases matching. This clonotype originated in a human donor in good health. Sample: T cells isolated from PBMCs. For the CDR3, the sequence is CASSLGLAGNTDTQYF. In nucleotide form, the sequence is TGTGCCAGCAGCTTAGGTCTGGCGGGGAACACAGATACGCAGTATTTT.